The 22 T cell receptor beta chains reported below all come from one sample, sequenced in a study of OX40 agonist ivuxolimab in advanced cancers. Libraries were prepared by immunoSEQ multiplex PCR; TCRdb keeps only in-frame clonotypes and omits some of them. The table shows approximately 52,000 clones, with approximately 81% occurring only once. Sequencing used CD4+ or CD8+ T cells sorted from blood, obtained in a trial of the OX40 agonist ivuxolimab. Source of these receptors: an adult with an advanced solid tumor such as melanoma, head and neck, liver or kidney cancer.

J is TRBJ2-7 and V is TRBV4-1; TRBD2 agrees at 10 bases. This CDR3 has 17 amino acids. CDR1 and CDR2 from the germline V gene are MGHRA and YSYEKL. V lost 4 bases to trimming and J lost 6 bases; unmatched junction nucleotides: 15. The CDR3 sequence is CASSLQAAGGPGSEQYF. The CDR3 DNA follows: TGCGCCAGCAGCCTCCAAGCAGCGGGAGGGCCCGGTAGCGAGCAGTACTTC.

Comments on this clone: A junction boundary mismatches the germline segment, possibly from a read error. V gene TRBV19 combines with J gene TRBJ2-7; D uncertain. Germline CDR1 is LNHDA and CDR2 is SQIVND (reference sequence). The CDR3 is 11 amino acids. The CDR3 loop reads CASSSSHEQYF. CDR3 sequence (DNA): TGTGCCAGTAGTTCCTCCCACGAGCAGTACTTC.

The V gene is TRBV10-2, the J gene TRBJ2-7; TRBD2 aligns across 7 bases. Germline loops: CDR1 WSHSY, CDR2 SAAADI. This CDR3 spans 14 amino acids. V gave up 0 bases and J gave up 3 bases; unmatched junction bases: 2. CDR3 in DNA: TGCGCCAGCAGTGAGTCGGCTAGCGGCTACGAGCAGTACTTC. It specifies CASSESASGYEQYF.

This rearrangement joins TRBV28 to TRBJ2-3, with D maybe TRBD2 (5 bases). CDR1 is MDHEN, CDR2 SYDVKM, per germline. V lost 3 bases to trimming and J lost 9 bases, with 19 bases between them. The CDR3 has 15 amino acids. The CDR3 here is CASSFSLPGSLTQYF. The CDR3 DNA is TGTGCCAGCAGTTTTTCATTACCGGGGTCCCTCACGCAGTATTTT.

V gene TRBV5-1 combines with J gene TRBJ2-5; the D call may be TRBD1 or TRBD2 (5 bases each). Trimming stripped 7 bases from V and 5 bases from J, with 18 bases between. The CDR3 sequence is 14 residues long. Germline V gene lookup returns CDR1 SGHRS and CDR2 YFSETQ. CDR3 in amino acids: CASGLPGPSETQYF. The CDR3 nucleotides read TGCGCCAGCGGCCTCCCGGGACCCAGCGAGACCCAGTACTTC.

This clone occurred once. V usage is TRBV7-9 and J usage is TRBJ2-5; no clear D gene. Per germline, CDR1 SEHNR and CDR2 FQNEAQ (reference sequence). Trimming took off 1 base at V and 4 bases at J, with 10 bases between the two ends. CDR3 length: 14 residues. DNA for the CDR3: TGTGCCAGCAGCTTAGAGGCCCACGGAGAGACCCAGTACTTC. Translation gives CASSLEAHGETQYF.

The chain joins TRBV6-5 to TRBJ2-3; no clear D. Germline CDR1 reads MNHEY; CDR2 reads SVGAGI. The CDR3 loop spans 15 amino acids. V lost 0 bases, J lost 1 base, and 8 bases lay in between. CDR3 sequence: CASSYSRSRTDTQYF. In DNA form, the CDR3 reads TGTGCCAGCAGTTACTCCCGGAGTCGCACAGATACGCAGTATTTT.

The genes are TRBV28 and TRBJ2-5, with D tentatively TRBD2 (5 bases). CDR3 length: 14 amino acids. Germline CDR1 and CDR2: MDHEN and SYDVKM. Trimming took 6 bases from V and 1 from J, leaving 12 bases between them. The CDR3, as DNA: TGTGCCAGCAGCCGGACTCCCCTCCAAGAGACCCAGTACTTC. Its protein is CASSRTPLQETQYF.

V gene TRBV28 combines with J gene TRBJ1-1, with TRBD1 as a possible D gene (5 bases). The length of the CDR3 is 14 residues. V was shortened by 3 bases and J by 6 bases, with 14 bases between the two germline ends. CDR1 is MDHEN and CDR2 is SYDVKM in the germline V gene. The CDR3 coding sequence is TGTGCCAGCAGTTTGGGGGGGGGTCCAGCTGAAGCTTTCTTT. Its translation: CASSLGGGPAEAFF.

This rearrangement joins TRBV30 to TRBJ1-5; D call uncertain. This CDR3 has 13 amino acids. V lost 3 bases and J lost 0, with 6 bases in between. Germline values: CDR1 GTSNPN, CDR2 SVGIG (reference sequence). The CDR3 region is CAWSGSSNQPQHF. The CDR3 DNA reads TGTGCCTGGAGCGGGTCTAGCAATCAGCCCCAGCATTTT. Together with reference TRBV30 and TRBJ1-5, the CDR3 gives the full variable domain: SQTIHQWPATLVQPVGSPLSLECTVEGTSNPNLYWYRQAAGRGLQLLFYSVGIGQISSEVPQNLSASRPQDRQFILSSKKLLLSDSGFYLCAWSGSSNQPQHFGDGTRLSIL.

V and J are TRBV18 and TRBJ2-1; D is uncertain. V shed 5 bases and J shed 2 bases, with 10 bases lying between them. Germline loops: CDR1 KGHSH, CDR2 LQKENI. CDR3 length: 14 amino acids. The CDR3 loop reads CASSVEGAYNEQFF. The CDR3 nucleotides are TGTGCCAGCTCAGTTGAAGGAGCCTACAATGAGCAGTTCTTC.

J is TRBJ2-5 and V is TRBV7-3; 8 positions agree with TRBD2. The CDR3 is 13 residues long. The germline V gene encodes CDR1 SGHTA and CDR2 FQGTGA. The V and J ends lost 11 bases and 5 bases, in that order; junction bases with no gene match: 10. CDR3 DNA sequence: TGTGCCCGCTCGCGGGGGGAGTGGGAGACCCAGTACTTC. Its protein product is CARSRGEWETQYF.

The chain uses TRBV7-2 and TRBJ2-5; no clear D. The CDR3 runs 13 residues. The V gene lost 5 bases and the J gene lost 5 bases, with 12 bases spanning the gap. Germline V CDR1 and CDR2: SGHTA, FQGNSA. CDR3 nucleotides: TGTGCCAGCAGCCGAGCCTCCGGGGAGACCCAGTACTTC. This gives the protein CASSRASGETQYF.

The chain is built from TRBV5-1 and TRBJ2-5; a possible D gene is TRBD2 (6 bases). V was trimmed by 4 bases and J by 5 bases, leaving 15 bases between them. This CDR3 spans 14 amino acids. Germline-derived CDR1 and CDR2 are SGHRS and YFSETQ. This CDR3 is CASSRDSEWETQYF. CDR3 bases: TGCGCCAGCAGCCGGGACTCGGAGTGGGAGACCCAGTACTTC.

This sequence joins TRBV28 and TRBJ2-7, with D perhaps TRBD2 (6 bases). The length of the CDR3 is 15 residues. Trimming stripped 6 bases from V and 0 bases from J, with 15 bases between. CDR1 is MDHEN and CDR2 is SYDVKM in the germline V gene. The DNA of the CDR3 is TGTGCCAGCAGCCTCCTCAGCGGGTCCTCCTACGAGCAGTACTTC. This encodes CASSLLSGSSYEQYF.

The V and J genes are TRBV11-3 and TRBJ2-5; D is perhaps TRBD1 (7 bases). This CDR3 is 13 amino acids long. Trimming stripped 5 bases from V and 5 bases from J, with 12 bases between. Germline V gives CDR1 SGHNT, CDR2 YENEEA. CDR3 bases: TGTGCCAGCAGCCGGGGGACAGACGAGACCCAGTACTTC. Its translation: CASSRGTDETQYF. The whole variable domain, filled in from reference TRBV11-3 and TRBJ2-5, reads EAGVVQSPRYKIIEKKQPVAFWCNPISGHNTLYWYLQNLGQGPELLIRYENEEAVDDSQLPKDRFSAERLKGVDSTLKIQPAELGDSAVYLCASSRGTDETQYFGPGTRLLVL.

This clone is medium-sized (0.01 to 0.1%) in the sample. This rearrangement joins TRBV2 to TRBJ1-5; maybe TRBD1 (5 bases). Germline CDR1 and CDR2: SNHLY and FYNNEI. With 5 bases removed from V and 0 bases from J, the gap between germline ends came to 17 bases. The CDR3 contains 17 residues. In nucleotides, the CDR3 is TGTGCCAGCAGTCTCGGGATAGACAGCTATAGCAATCAGCCCCAGCATTTT. It translates to CASSLGIDSYSNQPQHF.

The chain uses TRBV5-1 and TRBJ1-1, with D uncertain. V was clipped by 4 bases and J by 11 bases, with 18 bases between them. The CDR3 length is 13 residues. CDR1 SGHRS and CDR2 YFSETQ come from the germline V gene. The CDR3 DNA sequence: TGCGCCAGCAGCGCACCTGTTAACCCAAAGGCTTTCTTT. Translated, it gives CASSAPVNPKAFF.

The J gene is TRBJ1-1, the V gene TRBV5-4, with 10 bases matching TRBD1. There are 16 residues in the CDR3. With V trimmed by 6 bases and J by 1 base, 9 bases remained unmatched. Germline CDR1 SGHNT, CDR2 YYREEE (reference sequence). CDR3 sequence reads: CASKTDRGIGNTEAFF. The CDR3, as DNA: TGTGCCAGCAAGACGGACAGGGGGATTGGGAACACTGAAGCTTTCTTT.

The gene calls are TRBV6-6 and TRBJ1-4; 7 bases align to TRBD1. CDR3 size: 14 residues. After removal of 6 bases from V and 5 bases from J, the junction contained 6 bases not matched to a gene. CDR1 and CDR2 (germline): MNHNY, SVGAGI (reference sequence). The CDR3 is CASRKGQSNEKLFF. In DNA form, the CDR3 reads TGTGCCAGCAGAAAGGGACAGTCAAATGAAAAACTGTTTTTT.

The chain carries TRBV5-1 and TRBJ1-1, with D possibly being TRBD1 (6 bases). Germline assignment: CDR1 SGHRS and CDR2 YFSETQ. Trimming took off 4 bases at V and 2 bases at J, with 9 bases between the two ends. This CDR3 is built from 13 residues. The CDR3 DNA reads TGCGCCAGCAGCCCAGGGGCTAACACTGAAGCTTTCTTT. Its translation is CASSPGANTEAFF.

A few counts support this clone. V and J are TRBV7-2 and TRBJ1-1, with D possibly TRBD1 on 5 matching bases. The V gene lost 5 bases and the J gene lost 4 bases, with 14 bases spanning the gap. The CDR3 extends over 14 amino acids. Germline-derived CDR1 and CDR2 are SGHTA and FQGNSA. The CDR3 spells CASSPNGQGTEAFF. The CDR3 DNA is TGTGCCAGCAGCCCAAATGGGCAGGGCACTGAAGCTTTCTTT.